Below, 29 T cell receptor beta chains from the same sample are listed, as sequenced in a study of blood T cell repertoires in COVID-19. Libraries were prepared by immunoSEQ multiplex PCR; TCRdb keeps only in-frame clonotypes and omits some of them. The repertoire holds nearly 25,000 clones, with approximately 74% as singletons. Sample: peripheral blood. Receptors were obtained from a man aged 50 to 60 with COVID-19, enrolled during active disease.

This clone was observed a handful of times. The gene calls are TRBV5-6 and TRBJ2-4, with D possibly TRBD2 on 6 matching bases. This CDR3 is built from 19 residues. Germline-derived CDR1 and CDR2 are SGHDT and YYEEEE. V was cut by 0 bases and J by 0 bases, with 19 bases left in between. CDR3 in DNA: TGTGCCAGCAGCTTGGCCTATTTTCCGAGGGACTTAGCCAAAAACATTCAGTACTTC. Its translation: CASSLAYFPRDLAKNIQYF.

The chain employs TRBV12-5 and TRBJ2-5; 7 bases fit TRBD1. CDR1 and CDR2 (germline): LGHNT, FRNRAP. V lost 6 bases to trimming and J lost 4 bases; unmatched junction nucleotides: 5. The CDR3 length is 13 residues. The DNA of the CDR3 is TGTGCTAGTGGACTGACAGGGCGAGAGACCCAGTACTTC. This gives the protein CASGLTGRETQYF.

This chain connects TRBV5-1 to TRBJ2-5; D perhaps matches TRBD2 (5 bases). Trimming took off 2 bases at V and 2 bases at J, with 13 bases between the two ends. The germline gives CDR1 SGHRS, CDR2 YFSETQ. This CDR3 has 15 amino acids. This CDR3 reads CASSFSQRPQETQYF. The CDR3 DNA follows: TGCGCCAGCAGCTTTTCTCAGCGGCCGCAAGAGACCCAGTACTTC. The variable domain in full, completed from reference TRBV5-1 and TRBJ2-5, reads KAGVTQTPRYLIKTRGQQVTLSCSPISGHRSVSWYQQTPGQGLQFLFEYFSETQRNKGNFPGRFSGRQFSNSRSEMNVSTLELGDSALYLCASSFSQRPQETQYFGPGTRLLVL.

The chain links TRBV30 to TRBJ1-2, with TRBD1 identical over 8 bases. Trimming removed 6 bases from V and 8 bases from J; junction bases left unmatched: 8. Germline lookup yields CDR1 GTSNPN and CDR2 SVGIG (reference sequence). This CDR3 is 12 amino acids long. The CDR3 loop reads CACWTGLSGYTF. Here the CDR3 DNA reads TGTGCCTGCTGGACAGGGCTAAGCGGCTACACCTTC.

The CDR3 is CASSPNSGQGGSPLHF. As DNA, the CDR3 is TGTGCCAGCTCACCAAATTCGGGACAGGGTGGTTCACCCCTCCACTTT. This sequence joins TRBV18 and TRBJ1-6; 9 bases map to TRBD1. V was clipped by 2 bases and J by 9 bases; unmatched bases: 8. Germline V gene sequence: CDR1 KGHSH, CDR2 LQKENI. CDR3 length equals 16 residues.

The chain couples TRBV7-9 to TRBJ2-7; the D gene is possibly TRBD1 (6 bases). Deletions cut 5 bases from V and 4 bases from J, with 12 bases between. There are 13 residues in the CDR3. The germline V gene has CDR1 SEHNR and CDR2 FQNEAQ (reference sequence). CDR3 loop: CASSPRGGYEQYF. DNA of the CDR3: TGTGCCAGCAGCCCCCGAGGGGGATACGAGCAGTACTTC.

This clone showed up just a few times. J is TRBJ2-5 and V is TRBV11-2; D perhaps matches TRBD1 (5 bases). The CDR3 has 14 amino acids. The germline V gene encodes CDR1 SGHAT and CDR2 FQNNGV. Deletions cut 5 bases from V and 6 bases from J, with 16 bases between. In nucleotides, the CDR3 is TGTGCCAGCAGCCCCAGGGTCGGAACCAAGACCCAGTACTTC. Protein product: CASSPRVGTKTQYF.

CDR3 amino acids: CATKDRERIFF. The CDR3 region has the DNA TGTGCCACTAAAGACAGGGAACGAATTTTCTTT. The chain has TRBV19 and TRBJ1-1; 7 nucleotides agree with TRBD1. This CDR3 is 11 amino acids long. Trimming removed 10 bases from V and 13 bases from J; junction bases left unmatched: 12. CDR1 is LNHDA, CDR2 SQIVND, per germline (reference sequence).

The CDR3 sequence: CASSPQGSSYEQYF. As DNA, the CDR3 is TGTGCCAGCTCACCTCAGGGGAGCTCCTACGAGCAGTACTTC. The rearrangement uses TRBV18 and TRBJ2-7; D is perhaps TRBD1 (6 bases). Between the trimmed V and J ends, which lost 3 bases and 0 bases, there was a span of 9 bases. This CDR3 comprises 14 residues. In germline, CDR1 is KGHSH, CDR2 LQKENI.

This sequence joins TRBV5-5 and TRBJ1-6; D is ambiguous. Germline V gene sequence: CDR1 SGHKS, CDR2 YYEKEE (reference sequence). Between the trimmed V and J ends, which lost 2 bases and 5 bases, there was a span of 11 bases. There are 15 residues in the CDR3. CDR3 amino acids: CASSFPPGDNSPLHF. The DNA of the CDR3 is TGTGCCAGCAGCTTCCCTCCCGGGGATAATTCACCCCTCCACTTT.

V usage is TRBV11-3 and J usage is TRBJ2-5; D gene ambiguous. The CDR3 has 15 residues. Trimming cost V 1 base and J 1 base, with 10 bases left between them. Germline V gene data show CDR1 as SGHNT and CDR2 as YENEEA. The CDR3 DNA is TGTGCCAGCAGCTTAGGAGGTGGAATCCAAGAGACCCAGTACTTC. Its protein product is CASSLGGGIQETQYF.

The rearrangement joins TRBV19 to TRBJ1-1, with 10 bases fitting TRBD1. Per germline, CDR1 LNHDA and CDR2 SQIVND (reference sequence). The CDR3 length is 14 residues. J gave up 7 bases and V 5 bases, and 7 bases lay outside the gene matches. The CDR3 loop reads CASSLRTGGSEAFF. The CDR3 coding sequence is TGTGCCAGTAGTTTAAGGACAGGGGGAAGTGAAGCTTTCTTT. Supplemented by reference TRBV19 and TRBJ1-1, the full variable domain reads DGGITQSPKYLFRKEGQNVTLSCEQNLNHDAMYWYRQDPGQGLRLIYYSQIVNDFQKGDIAEGYSVSREKKESFPLTVTSAQKNPTAFYLCASSLRTGGSEAFFGQGTRLTVV.

The chain combines TRBV2 with TRBJ2-7; tentative D call: TRBD1 (5 bases). CDR3 length: 14 amino acids. The germline V and J ends were trimmed by 6 bases and 4 bases, with 16 bases remaining between them. Germline V lookup: CDR1 SNHLY, CDR2 FYNNEI. CDR3 DNA sequence: TGTGCCAGCAGGGGCGGTCGAACAGGTTACGAGCAGTACTTC. This sequence encodes CASRGGRTGYEQYF.

This clone is termed large (0.1 to 1%). J is TRBJ2-1 and V is TRBV29-1, with TRBD2 as a possible D gene (6 bases). Germline CDR1 reads SQVTM; CDR2 reads ANQGSEA. The CDR3 extends over 13 amino acids. The germline V and J ends were trimmed by 5 bases and 5 bases, with 13 bases remaining between them. The CDR3 DNA is TGCAGCGTTTACCAGCGGAGGGACAATGAGCAGTTCTTC. It translates to CSVYQRRDNEQFF.

The rearrangement uses TRBV6-5 and TRBJ1-1; D call uncertain. CDR1 and CDR2 (germline): MNHEY, SVGAGI. The CDR3 is 13 residues long. Trimming cost V 6 bases and J 11 bases, with 19 bases left between them. CDR3 nucleotide sequence: TGTGCCAGCAGCTATGGACGGGGAATGGGCGCTTTCTTT. Its protein product is CASSYGRGMGAFF.

A remark on this clone: The sample has other DNA sequences that encode this CDR3 too. The gene calls are TRBV5-1 and TRBJ2-7; D is perhaps TRBD1 (6 bases). V gave up 3 bases and J gave up 5 bases, with 15 bases separating them. Germline-derived CDR1 and CDR2 are SGHRS and YFSETQ. This CDR3 is 14 amino acids long. The DNA of the CDR3 is TGCGCCAGCAGCTCGACGGGGCAGGGGAACGAGCAGTACTTC. Amino acid sequence: CASSSTGQGNEQYF.

The gene calls are TRBV6-4 and TRBJ2-7, with TRBD1 identical over 7 bases. The CDR3 totals 15 residues. V shed 4 bases, J shed 7 bases, and the junction held 13 bases outside the gene matches. CDR1 MRHNA and CDR2 SNTAGT come from the germline V gene. DNA of the CDR3: TGTGCCAGCAGTGCTCCACAGGGGATGACTCAAGAGCAGTACTTC. Protein product: CASSAPQGMTQEQYF.

This clone was counted between two and nine times. CDR3: CASSLGGLTEAFF. The CDR3 DNA follows: TGCGCCAGCAGCTTGGGGGGGCTAACTGAAGCTTTCTTT. The V gene is TRBV5-1, the J gene TRBJ1-1, with D possibly TRBD1 on 6 matching bases. V shed 0 bases and J shed 5 bases, with 8 bases lying between them. The CDR3 has 13 amino acids. Germline lookup yields CDR1 SGHRS and CDR2 YFSETQ. The full variable domain, rest sourced from reference TRBV5-1 and TRBJ1-1, is KAGVTQTPRYLIKTRGQQVTLSCSPISGHRSVSWYQQTPGQGLQFLFEYFSETQRNKGNFPGRFSGRQFSNSRSEMNVSTLELGDSALYLCASSLGGLTEAFFGQGTRLTVV.

V and J are TRBV15 and TRBJ1-6; D uncertain. Trimming pared 0 bases from V and 12 bases from J, leaving 12 bases between. The CDR3 is made up of 14 amino acids. Germline V gene lookup returns CDR1 LNHNV and CDR2 YYDKDF (reference sequence). The CDR3 sequence: CATSRDLNSIPLHF. The CDR3 nucleotides are TGTGCCACCAGCAGAGATCTGAACAGTATACCCCTCCACTTT.

The rearrangement links TRBV14 to TRBJ1-1, with 10 bases fitting TRBD1. Trimming took 4 bases from V and 5 from J; bases not matched to a gene: 16. The CDR3 is 18 amino acids. Germline CDR1 reads SGHDN; CDR2 reads FVKESK. The CDR3 DNA reads TGTGCCAGCAGCCCCCGGAGGGGACAGGGGATGAGTATGACTGAAGCTTTCTTT. As protein: CASSPRRGQGMSMTEAFF.

This chain joins TRBV11-3 and TRBJ1-1, with TRBD1 identical over 8 bases. Looked up from germline, CDR1 is SGHNT and CDR2 is YENEEA. V was pared by 2 bases and J by 5 bases, with 7 bases of the junction left unmatched. This CDR3 comprises 15 residues. CDR3 DNA sequence: TGTGCCAGCAGCTTAATCCCAGGGGGCTCGACTGAAGCTTTCTTT. Its protein product is CASSLIPGGSTEAFF. The full variable domain, in which reference TRBV11-3 and TRBJ1-1 provide the parts outside the CDR3, is EAGVVQSPRYKIIEKKQPVAFWCNPISGHNTLYWYLQNLGQGPELLIRYENEEAVDDSQLPKDRFSAERLKGVDSTLKIQPAELGDSAVYLCASSLIPGGSTEAFFGQGTRLTVV.

The chain carries TRBV5-1 and TRBJ1-1; 8 bases are a match to TRBD1. Germline V gene lookup returns CDR1 SGHRS and CDR2 YFSETQ. With V trimmed by 3 bases and J by 0 bases, 4 bases remained unmatched. There are 15 residues in the CDR3. DNA for the CDR3: TGCGCCAGCAGCTCCCAGGGGGCGGTGAACACTGAAGCTTTCTTT. Protein product: CASSSQGAVNTEAFF.

The chain couples TRBV24-1 to TRBJ2-3; 8 nucleotides line up with TRBD1. J gave up 1 base and V 7 bases, and 6 bases lay outside the gene matches. The CDR3 is 15 amino acids. Germline V CDR1 and CDR2: KGHDR, SFDVKD. The CDR3 DNA sequence: TGTGCCACCAGGGGGACAGGTCTGGGCACAGATACGCAGTATTTT. Translation: CATRGTGLGTDTQYF.

The chain employs TRBV6-5 and TRBJ2-3; TRBD2 matches at 8 bases. CDR3 length: 14 amino acids. Germline V gene data show CDR1 as MNHEY and CDR2 as SVGAGI. The V and J ends lost 5 bases and 6 bases, in that order; junction bases with no gene match: 7. DNA for the CDR3: TGTGCCAGCAGTCGGGGGGGCCAAACGGATACGCAGTATTTT. It yields the protein CASSRGGQTDTQYF.

CDR3 nucleotide sequence: TGTGCCAGCTCCGGAGATGGACTAGCGGGAGTGTCCTACGAGCAGTACTTC. This encodes CASSGDGLAGVSYEQYF. V usage is TRBV5-6 and J usage is TRBJ2-7; 13 bases fit TRBD2. Germline V gene sequence: CDR1 SGHDT, CDR2 YYEEEE. This CDR3 contains 17 residues. V trimming: 7 bases; J trimming: 1 base; junction bases outside the gene matches: 11.

This clone is termed medium-sized. The chain combines TRBV11-2 with TRBJ2-1; the D gene is possibly TRBD2 (5 bases). Germline-derived CDR1 and CDR2 are SGHAT and FQNNGV. CDR3 length: 15 residues. V gave up 6 bases and J gave up 6 bases, with 18 bases separating them. CDR3 bases: TGTGCCAGCAGATCCGACCAGCGGACCCTCAATGAGCAGTTCTTC. It translates to CASRSDQRTLNEQFF.

This clone occurred once. The chain links TRBV7-9 to TRBJ2-3; 8 nucleotides agree with TRBD2. This CDR3 contains 17 residues. V shed 5 bases and J 1 base; nucleotides not matched to a gene: 11. Per germline, CDR1 SEHNR and CDR2 FQNEAQ (reference sequence). CDR3 sequence reads: CASSPYLSGAGTDTQYF. CDR3 in DNA: TGTGCCAGCAGCCCCTACCTTAGCGGGGCCGGCACAGATACGCAGTATTTT. Based on the CDR3 plus reference TRBV7-9 and TRBJ2-3, the full variable domain is DTGVSQNPRHKITKRGQNVTFRCDPISEHNRLYWYRQTLGQGPEFLTYFQNEAQLEKSRLLSDRFSAERPKGSFSTLEIQRTEQGDSAMYLCASSPYLSGAGTDTQYFGPGTRLTVL.

V and J are TRBV11-3 and TRBJ2-2; 7 nucleotides align to TRBD1. After removal of 5 bases from V and 3 bases from J, the junction contained 6 bases not matched to a gene. Germline V CDR1 and CDR2: SGHNT, YENEEA. This CDR3 comprises 15 residues. CDR3 in amino acids: CASSVRQGDTGELFF. The CDR3 DNA follows: TGTGCCAGCAGCGTGAGGCAGGGGGACACCGGGGAGCTGTTTTTT.

The chain recombines TRBV5-5 with TRBJ2-6; 9 bases align to TRBD1. The CDR3 has 17 amino acids. The trim removed 0 bases at V and 3 bases at J, leaving 4 bases unmatched. Germline lookup yields CDR1 SGHKS and CDR2 YYEKEE (reference sequence). The chain's CDR3 is CASSLEQGASGANVLTF. For the CDR3, the DNA is TGTGCCAGCAGCTTGGAACAGGGGGCCAGTGGGGCCAACGTCCTGACTTTC.